This entry lists 29 T cell receptor beta chains sequenced from one sample in a study of control samples from healthy donors and cancer patients. Libraries were prepared by immunoSEQ multiplex PCR; TCRdb keeps only in-frame clonotypes and omits some of them. The repertoire holds roughly 180,000 clones, with approximately 94% as singletons. Material for sequencing was blood. Every receptor here comes from a woman aged 18-29 years in good health.

The chain uses TRBV5-1 and TRBJ2-1; D is unresolved. CDR1 SGHRS and CDR2 YFSETQ come from the germline V gene. The V and J ends lost 2 bases and 10 bases respectively, with 10 bases between them. The CDR3 spans 12 residues. This CDR3 reads CASSFNPIEQFF. CDR3 in DNA: TGCGCCAGCAGCTTTAACCCTATAGAGCAGTTCTTC.

The chain has TRBV7-2 and TRBJ2-7; the D gene is possibly TRBD2 (6 bases). V shed 9 bases and J shed 7 bases, with 19 bases lying between them. CDR3 length: 13 amino acids. Germline-derived CDR1 and CDR2 are SGHTA and FQGNSA. The CDR3 bases are TGTGCCAGTACGAGCAGTATGGGGGGAGAGCAGTACTTC. It specifies CASTSSMGGEQYF.

The gene calls are TRBV7-2 and TRBJ1-1; TRBD1 matches at 12 bases. J gave up 1 base and V 5 bases, and 11 bases lay outside the gene matches. Germline V lookup: CDR1 SGHTA, CDR2 FQGNSA. The CDR3 loop spans 18 amino acids. CDR3 sequence: CASSRSPGTGGKNTEAFF. CDR3 nucleotides: TGTGCCAGCAGCCGGAGTCCCGGGACAGGGGGCAAGAACACTGAAGCTTTCTTT.

The CDR3 region has the DNA TGTGCCATCCTAACCTCTAACTATGGCTACACCTTC. Amino acid sequence: CAILTSNYGYTF. The chain is built from TRBV12-3 or TRBV12-4 and TRBJ1-2; D is unclear. The V gene lost 10 bases and the J gene lost 0 bases, with 9 bases spanning the gap. This CDR3 contains 12 residues.

Here the CDR3 reads CASSDGTGSSGNTIYF. For the CDR3, the DNA is TGTGCCAGCAGTGATGGGACCGGCAGCTCTGGAAACACCATATATTTT. The chain is built from TRBV2 and TRBJ1-3, with a possible D match to TRBD1 (5 bases). The ends were cut back, 3 bases at V and 0 bases at J, with 12 bases in the middle. The CDR3 runs to 16 residues. The germline gives CDR1 SNHLY, CDR2 FYNNEI.

J is TRBJ2-1 and V is TRBV24-1; 8 bases line up with TRBD1. Germline V gene data show CDR1 as KGHDR and CDR2 as SFDVKD. V lost 2 bases to trimming and J lost 4 bases; unmatched junction nucleotides: 6. The CDR3 is made up of 16 amino acids. The CDR3, as DNA: TGTGCCACCAGTGATTCCACCGGACAGGGTTACAATGAGCAGTTCTTC. It is translated as CATSDSTGQGYNEQFF.

The chain links TRBV9 to TRBJ1-3; D remains ambiguous. V lost 0 bases, J lost 0 bases, and 13 bases lay in between. Germline V gene lookup returns CDR1 SGDLS and CDR2 YYNGEE. CDR3 size: 17 residues. The CDR3 coding sequence is TGTGCCAGCAGCGTAGATCTTTGGGCTGACTCTGGAAACACCATATATTTT. Amino acids: CASSVDLWADSGNTIYF.

This clone was counted a single time. The genes are TRBV19 and TRBJ2-5, with TRBD2 matching 14 bases. Germline values: CDR1 LNHDA, CDR2 SQIVND (reference sequence). V shed 3 bases and J 4 bases; nucleotides not matched to a gene: 1. The CDR3 is 15 amino acids. The DNA for the CDR3 is TGTGCCAGTAGTATGGGGACTAGCGGGGGAGAGACCCAGTACTTC. This codes for CASSMGTSGGETQYF.

This chain connects TRBV2 to TRBJ1-4, with D possibly matching TRBD1 (6 bases). Trimming pared 6 bases from V and 5 bases from J, leaving 16 bases between. Germline CDR1 reads SNHLY; CDR2 reads FYNNEI. The CDR3 is 15 amino acids. The CDR3 nucleotides read TGTGCCAGCAGGGATACAGGGCCACTAAATGAAAAACTGTTTTTT. Encoded protein: CASRDTGPLNEKLFF.

This chain joins TRBV19 and TRBJ1-3; D gene unclear. Trimming shortened V by 1 base and J by 0 bases, and 7 bases separated the two germline ends. Looked up from germline, CDR1 is LNHDA and CDR2 is SQIVND (reference sequence). This CDR3 is built from 15 residues. In nucleotides, the CDR3 is TGTGCCAGTAGTATAGGCACGAGCTCTGGAAACACCATATATTTT. It codes for CASSIGTSSGNTIYF.

The rearrangement joins TRBV6-6 to TRBJ2-5, with D perhaps TRBD1 (6 bases). The germline CDR1 and CDR2 sequences are MNHNY and SVGAGI (reference sequence). There are 15 residues in the CDR3. The ends were cut back, 0 bases at V and 2 bases at J, with 10 bases in the middle. In DNA form, the CDR3 reads TGTGCCAGCAGTTACTCAGGGGGTGGGCAAGAGACCCAGTACTTC. This gives the protein CASSYSGGGQETQYF.

The chain carries TRBV6-5 and TRBJ2-4, with 11 nucleotides matching TRBD2. V lost 9 bases to trimming and J lost 7 bases; unmatched junction nucleotides: 11. Per germline, CDR1 MNHEY and CDR2 SVGAGI. This CDR3 has 15 amino acids. CDR3 in amino acids: CASRRTSGLANIQYF. The CDR3 bases are TGTGCCAGTCGCCGGACTAGCGGGCTGGCGAACATTCAGTACTTC.

The chain has TRBV7-3 and TRBJ1-1; D remains unclear. V lost 0 bases and J lost 4, with 9 bases in between. From germline, CDR1 is SGHTA and CDR2 FQGTGA. The CDR3 spans 14 residues. The CDR3 DNA reads as TGTGCCAGCAGCTTAACGGTAGGGAGCACTGAAGCTTTCTTT. Protein: CASSLTVGSTEAFF.

The chain is built from TRBV5-4 and TRBJ2-2; a possible D gene is TRBD1 (6 bases). The CDR3 consists of 18 residues. CDR1 and CDR2 from the germline V gene are SGHNT and YYREEE (reference sequence). V was clipped by 0 bases and J by 4 bases, with 19 bases between them. The CDR3: CASSLGALRAGATGELFF. For the CDR3, the DNA is TGTGCCAGCAGCTTGGGGGCCTTAAGGGCAGGGGCCACCGGGGAGCTGTTTTTT.

The chain employs TRBV10-3 and TRBJ1-3; D is perhaps TRBD1 (5 bases). This CDR3 is built from 15 residues. Germline V gene lookup returns CDR1 ENHRY and CDR2 SYGVKD. Trimming removed 3 bases from V and 4 bases from J, with 13 bases in between. CDR3 sequence: CAISEGTMGGNTIYF. The CDR3 DNA reads TGTGCCATCAGTGAAGGGACGATGGGAGGAAACACCATATATTTT.

CDR3 nucleotides: TGCGCCAGCAGTGAGAGAAGGGGCGCCGAGACCCAGTACTTC. Translation gives CASSERRGAETQYF. The chain couples TRBV10-1 to TRBJ2-5; tentatively, D is TRBD1 (5 bases). Germline V lookup: CDR1 WNHNN, CDR2 SYGVQD (reference sequence). The CDR3 loop spans 14 amino acids. Trimming removed 2 bases from V and 5 bases from J, with 12 bases in between.

This chain links TRBV28 with TRBJ2-1, with a tentative D call TRBD2 (5 bases). The V gene's germline CDR1 is MDHEN and CDR2 SYDVKM. Trimming removed 3 bases from V and 6 bases from J, with 15 bases in between. This CDR3 has 15 amino acids. DNA for the CDR3: TGTGCCAGCAGTTTCCAGCGGTCAAGACCCAATGAGCAGTTCTTC. It specifies CASSFQRSRPNEQFF.

V gene TRBV27 combines with J gene TRBJ1-2, with a possible D match to TRBD1 (5 bases). The CDR3 has 13 amino acids. Germline V lookup: CDR1 MNHEY, CDR2 SMNVEV (reference sequence). The ends were cut back, 5 bases at V and 6 bases at J, with 13 bases in the middle. The CDR3 DNA reads TGTGCCAGCAGTCTCGGCAGGGAGCATGGCTACACCTTC. Protein sequence: CASSLGREHGYTF.

The V call is TRBV9, the J call TRBJ1-1; no firm D call. The germline V gene has CDR1 SGDLS and CDR2 YYNGEE. Trimming took off 0 bases at V and 4 bases at J, with 10 bases between the two ends. The CDR3 sequence is 14 residues long. CDR3 nucleotide sequence: TGTGCCAGCAGCGTAGTTGATGTTGTCACTGAAGCTTTCTTT. Protein product: CASSVVDVVTEAFF.

Notes on this clone: The junction differs from germline at one of its ends, possibly a read error. The chain is built from TRBV6-5 and TRBJ1-3; weak D call: TRBD1 (5 bases). The CDR3 is 15 residues long. CDR1 and CDR2 from the germline V gene are MNHEY and SVGAGI. CDR3: CASSYGTGSGNTIYF. For the CDR3, the DNA is TGTGCCAGCAGTTATGGGACCGGCTCTGGAAACACTATATATTTT.

The genes are TRBV6-2 or TRBV6-3 and TRBJ2-2; a possible D gene is TRBD2 (6 bases). CDR1 and CDR2 from the germline V gene are MNHEY and SVGEGT. Trimming cost V 3 bases and J 1 base, with 9 bases left between them. The CDR3 loop spans 15 amino acids. The CDR3 region has the DNA TGTGCCAGCAGTTATGGGCGGGGGAACACCGGGGAGCTGTTTTTT. Residues: CASSYGRGNTGELFF.

The chain uses TRBV28 and TRBJ2-5, with D perhaps matching TRBD2 (5 bases). In germline, CDR1 is MDHEN, CDR2 SYDVKM. The CDR3 totals 15 residues. Trimming took 6 bases from V and 5 from J, leaving 19 bases between them. CDR3 sequence reads: CASRPKDREWETQYF. The CDR3 DNA sequence: TGTGCCAGCAGACCCAAAGACCGGGAATGGGAGACCCAGTACTTC.

V and J are TRBV28 and TRBJ1-5; 8 bases align to TRBD1. With 7 bases clipped from V and 4 bases from J, the junction kept 6 bases outside the gene matches. CDR1 MDHEN and CDR2 SYDVKM come from the germline V gene. This CDR3 contains 14 residues. The CDR3 region is CASTLGQGNQPQHF. CDR3 nucleotide sequence: TGTGCCAGCACCCTAGGACAGGGAAATCAGCCCCAGCATTTT. Supplemented by reference TRBV28 and TRBJ1-5, the full variable domain reads DVKVTQSSRYLVKRTGEKVFLECVQDMDHENMFWYRQDPGLGLRLIYFSYDVKMKEKGDIPEGYSVSREKKERFSLILESASTNQTSMYLCASTLGQGNQPQHFGDGTRLSIL.

The CDR3 is CAGGTAGNSPLHF. The CDR3 DNA follows: TGTGCCGGTGGGACAGCGGGAAATTCACCCCTCCACTTT. V and J are TRBV6-6 and TRBJ1-6; 7 bases match TRBD1. Trimming cost V 11 bases and J 7 bases; bases outside gene matches: 8. CDR3 length equals 13 residues. The germline V gene encodes CDR1 MNHNY and CDR2 SVGAGI (reference sequence).

The genes are TRBV18 and TRBJ2-7; 14 bases match TRBD2. The CDR3 contains 16 residues. CDR1 is KGHSH, CDR2 LQKENI, per germline. V shed 3 bases and J 2 bases; nucleotides not matched to a gene: 3. CDR3 nucleotide sequence: TGTGCCAGCTCACCCCAGGGACTAGCGGGGGCCTACGAGCAGTACTTC. As protein: CASSPQGLAGAYEQYF.

V usage is TRBV19 and J usage is TRBJ1-1; D unresolved. This CDR3 contains 14 residues. The germline V and J ends were trimmed by 7 bases and 1 base, with 13 bases remaining between them. Germline loops: CDR1 LNHDA, CDR2 SQIVND (reference sequence). Written as DNA, the CDR3 is TGTGCCAGTACCTTCTTTGGGGAGAACACTGAAGCTTTCTTT. Encoded protein: CASTFFGENTEAFF.

The chain has TRBV19 and TRBJ2-2, with a possible D match to TRBD2 (6 bases). V shed 4 bases and J shed 0 bases, with 12 bases lying between them. Germline assignment: CDR1 LNHDA and CDR2 SQIVND (reference sequence). The CDR3 contains 16 residues. CDR3 in amino acids: CASSRGDQPNTGELFF. CDR3 coding DNA: TGTGCCAGTAGTAGGGGGGATCAGCCGAACACCGGGGAGCTGTTTTTT.

The rearrangement uses TRBV11-2 and TRBJ1-4, with D uncertain. Looked up from germline, CDR1 is SGHAT and CDR2 is FQNNGV. Trimming shortened V by 6 bases and J by 3 bases, and 17 bases separated the two germline ends. The CDR3 is 16 residues long. The DNA of the CDR3 is TGTGCCAGCAGTCATCGGACGGATACCCCTAATGAAAAACTGTTTTTT. Its protein is CASSHRTDTPNEKLFF.

V and J are TRBV29-1 and TRBJ2-7; D remains ambiguous. Germline V gene sequence: CDR1 SQVTM, CDR2 ANQGSEA. The V and J ends lost 6 bases and 1 base respectively, with 13 bases between them. The CDR3 consists of 13 residues. CDR3 amino acids: CSVTKVDSYEQYF. In nucleotides, the CDR3 is TGCAGCGTAACCAAGGTGGATTCCTACGAGCAGTACTTC.